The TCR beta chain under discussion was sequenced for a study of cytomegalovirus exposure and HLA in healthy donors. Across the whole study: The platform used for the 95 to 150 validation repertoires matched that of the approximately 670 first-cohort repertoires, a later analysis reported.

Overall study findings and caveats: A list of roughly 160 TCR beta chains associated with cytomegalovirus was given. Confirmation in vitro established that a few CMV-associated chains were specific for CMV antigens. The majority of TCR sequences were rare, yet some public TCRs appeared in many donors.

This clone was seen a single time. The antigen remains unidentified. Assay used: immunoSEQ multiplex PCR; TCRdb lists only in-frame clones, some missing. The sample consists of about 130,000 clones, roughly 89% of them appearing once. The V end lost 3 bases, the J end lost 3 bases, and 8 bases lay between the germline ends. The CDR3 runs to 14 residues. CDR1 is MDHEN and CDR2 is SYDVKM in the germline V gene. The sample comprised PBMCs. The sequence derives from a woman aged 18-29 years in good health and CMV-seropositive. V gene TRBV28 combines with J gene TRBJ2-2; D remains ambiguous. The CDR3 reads CASSFLVYTGELFF. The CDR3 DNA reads TGTGCCAGCAGTTTTCTAGTCTACACCGGGGAGCTGTTTTTT. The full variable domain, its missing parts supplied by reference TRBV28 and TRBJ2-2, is DVKVTQSSRYLVKRTGEKVFLECVQDMDHENMFWYRQDPGLGLRLIYFSYDVKMKEKGDIPEGYSVSREKKERFSLILESASTNQTSMYLCASSFLVYTGELFFGEGSRLTVL.